The entry that follows covers one T cell receptor (beta chain) sequence. Its antigen is still unknown. Clones were read by immunoSEQ multiplex PCR, and TCRdb kept only the in-frame ones, dropping some. The sample has roughly 120,000 clones, 80% to 90% seen once. The CDR3 is 13 residues long. Trimming pared 4 bases from V and 11 bases from J, leaving 12 bases between. Per germline, CDR1 ENHRY and CDR2 SYGVKD. This sample was taken from a study of T cell responses to AZD1222 COVID-19 vaccine. Background on the study: Pooled samples include second doses given at about 4 or 12 weeks. Overall study results and limits: Most donors were white British and more were female, and clonal diversity was possibly underestimated. Among those given AZD1222, only five to seven were seropositive at baseline.

This TCR was sampled from an adult in good health. J is TRBJ1-6 and V is TRBV10-3, with D uncertain. Sample: peripheral blood, taken on day 0 of AZD1222 vaccination. CDR3 protein: CAISAEGVTPLHF. CDR3 bases: TGTGCCATCAGTGCGGAGGGTGTCACACCCCTCCACTTT.